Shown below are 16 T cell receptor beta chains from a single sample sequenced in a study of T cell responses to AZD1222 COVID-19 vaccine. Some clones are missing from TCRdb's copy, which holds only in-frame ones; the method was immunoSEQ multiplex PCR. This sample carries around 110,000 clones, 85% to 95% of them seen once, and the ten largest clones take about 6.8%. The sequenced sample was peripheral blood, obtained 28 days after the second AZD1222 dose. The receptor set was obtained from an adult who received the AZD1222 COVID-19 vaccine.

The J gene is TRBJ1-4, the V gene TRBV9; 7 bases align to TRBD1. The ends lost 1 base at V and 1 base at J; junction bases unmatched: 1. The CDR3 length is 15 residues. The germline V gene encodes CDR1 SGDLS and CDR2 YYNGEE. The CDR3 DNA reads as TGTGCCAGCAGCGTACAGGGGGAAACTAATGAAAAACTGTTTTTT. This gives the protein CASSVQGETNEKLFF. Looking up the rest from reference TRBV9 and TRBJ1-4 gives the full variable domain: DSGVTQTPKHLITATGQRVTLRCSPRSGDLSVYWYQQSLDQGLQFLIQYYNGEERAKGNILERFSAQQFPDLHSELNLSSLELGDSALYFCASSVQGETNEKLFFGSGTQLSVL.

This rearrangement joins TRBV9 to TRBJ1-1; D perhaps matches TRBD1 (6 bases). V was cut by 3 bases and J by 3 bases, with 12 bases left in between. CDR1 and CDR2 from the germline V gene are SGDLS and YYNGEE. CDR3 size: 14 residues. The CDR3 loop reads CASSGGGADTEAFF. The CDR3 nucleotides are TGTGCCAGCAGCGGAGGGGGTGCCGACACTGAAGCTTTCTTT.

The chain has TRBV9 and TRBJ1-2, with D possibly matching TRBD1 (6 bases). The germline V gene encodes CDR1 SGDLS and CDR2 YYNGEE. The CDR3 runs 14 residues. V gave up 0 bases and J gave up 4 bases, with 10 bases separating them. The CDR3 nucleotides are TGTGCCAGCAGCGTAGGAGACAGGTTCTATGGCTACACCTTC. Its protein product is CASSVGDRFYGYTF.

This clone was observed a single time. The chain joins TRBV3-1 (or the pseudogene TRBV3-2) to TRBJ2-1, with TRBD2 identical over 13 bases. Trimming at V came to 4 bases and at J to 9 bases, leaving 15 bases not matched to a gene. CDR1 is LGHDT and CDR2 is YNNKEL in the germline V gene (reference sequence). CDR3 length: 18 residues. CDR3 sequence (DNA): TGTGCCAGCAGCCTCGGACTAGCGGGGGTTGGGGTTTTTGGTGAGCAGTTCTTC. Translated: CASSLGLAGVGVFGEQFF.

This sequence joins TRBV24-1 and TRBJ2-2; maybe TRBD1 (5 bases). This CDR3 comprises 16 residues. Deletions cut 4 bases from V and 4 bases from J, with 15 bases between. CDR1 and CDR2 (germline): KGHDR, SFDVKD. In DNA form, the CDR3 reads TGTGCCACCAGTGAGTTTCGAAAGGGGTTCACCGGGGAGCTGTTTTTT. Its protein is CATSEFRKGFTGELFF.

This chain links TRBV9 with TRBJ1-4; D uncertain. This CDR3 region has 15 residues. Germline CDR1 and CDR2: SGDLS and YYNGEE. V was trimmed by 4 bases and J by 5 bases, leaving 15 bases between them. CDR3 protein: CASSTSTLPNEKLFF. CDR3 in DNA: TGTGCCAGCAGCACCTCGACTCTTCCCAATGAAAAACTGTTTTTT.

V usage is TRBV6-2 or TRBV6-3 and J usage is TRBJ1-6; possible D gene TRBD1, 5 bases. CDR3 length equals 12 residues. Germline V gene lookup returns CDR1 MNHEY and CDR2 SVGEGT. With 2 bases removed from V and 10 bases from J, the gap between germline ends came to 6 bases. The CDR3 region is CASSYGDSPLHF. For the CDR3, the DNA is TGTGCCAGCAGTTACGGGGACTCACCCCTCCACTTT.

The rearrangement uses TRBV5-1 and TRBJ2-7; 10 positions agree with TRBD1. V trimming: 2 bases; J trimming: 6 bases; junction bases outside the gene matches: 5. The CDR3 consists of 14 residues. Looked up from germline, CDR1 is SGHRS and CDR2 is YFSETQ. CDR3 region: CASSFSGTGAEQYF. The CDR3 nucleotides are TGCGCCAGCAGCTTCTCCGGGACAGGGGCCGAGCAGTACTTC.

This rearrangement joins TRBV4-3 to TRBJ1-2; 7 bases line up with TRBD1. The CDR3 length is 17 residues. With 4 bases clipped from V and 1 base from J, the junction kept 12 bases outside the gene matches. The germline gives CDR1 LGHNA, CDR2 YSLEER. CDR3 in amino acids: CASSPVPRDSINYGYTF. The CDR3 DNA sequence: TGCGCCAGCAGCCCAGTCCCCCGGGACAGCATTAACTATGGCTACACCTTC.

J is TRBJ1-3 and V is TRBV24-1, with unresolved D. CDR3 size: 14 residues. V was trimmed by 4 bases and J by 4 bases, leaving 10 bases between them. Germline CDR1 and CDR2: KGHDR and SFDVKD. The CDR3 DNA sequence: TGTGCCACCAGTGACCCGAGCACCGGAAACACCATATATTTT. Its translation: CATSDPSTGNTIYF.

For the CDR3, the DNA is TGCGCCAGCAGCCAAGATCGGCTAGCGGGAGCCTACTACGAGCAGTACTTC. Amino acids: CASSQDRLAGAYYEQYF. The chain couples TRBV4-3 to TRBJ2-7, with 10 bases matching TRBD2. V lost 0 bases, J lost 3 bases, and 8 bases stayed unmatched. The CDR3 is 17 amino acids. In germline, CDR1 is LGHNA, CDR2 YSLEER.

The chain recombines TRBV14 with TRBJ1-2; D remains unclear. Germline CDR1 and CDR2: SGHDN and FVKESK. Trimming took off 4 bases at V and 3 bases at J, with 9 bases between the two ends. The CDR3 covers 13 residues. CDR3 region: CASSPNRHYGYTF. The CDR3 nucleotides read TGTGCCAGCAGCCCAAACAGACACTATGGCTACACCTTC.

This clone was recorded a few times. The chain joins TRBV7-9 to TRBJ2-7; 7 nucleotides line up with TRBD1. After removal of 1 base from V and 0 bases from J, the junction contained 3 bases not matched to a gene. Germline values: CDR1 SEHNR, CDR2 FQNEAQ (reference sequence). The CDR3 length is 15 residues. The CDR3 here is CASSLVDRSSYEQYF. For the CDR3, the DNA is TGTGCCAGCAGCTTAGTGGACAGGAGCTCCTACGAGCAGTACTTC.

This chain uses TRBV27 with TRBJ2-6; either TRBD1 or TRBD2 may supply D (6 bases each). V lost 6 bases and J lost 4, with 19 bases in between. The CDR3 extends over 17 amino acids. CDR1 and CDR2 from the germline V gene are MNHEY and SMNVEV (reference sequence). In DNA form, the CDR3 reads TGTGCCAGCAGCCTAGGGGCCCGGGGGCTGGGGGCCAACGTCCTGACTTTC. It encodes CASSLGARGLGANVLTF. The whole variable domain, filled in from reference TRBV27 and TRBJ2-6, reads EAQVTQNPRYLITVTGKKLTVTCSQNMNHEYMSWYRQDPGLGLRQIYYSMNVEVTDKGDVPEGYKVSRKEKRNFPLILESPSPNQTSLYFCASSLGARGLGANVLTFGAGSRLTVL.

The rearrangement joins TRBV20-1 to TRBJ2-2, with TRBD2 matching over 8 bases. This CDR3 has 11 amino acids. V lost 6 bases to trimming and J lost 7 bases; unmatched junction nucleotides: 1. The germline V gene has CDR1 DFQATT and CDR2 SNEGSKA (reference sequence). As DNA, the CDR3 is TGCAGTGCAGGGACTAGCGGGGAGCTGTTTTTT. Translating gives CSAGTSGELFF.

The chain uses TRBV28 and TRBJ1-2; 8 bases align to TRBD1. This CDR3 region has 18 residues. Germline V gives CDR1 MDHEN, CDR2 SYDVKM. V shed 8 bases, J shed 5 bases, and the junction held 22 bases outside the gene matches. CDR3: CASLARRGRAIGGYGYTF. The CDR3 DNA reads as TGTGCCAGCCTGGCACGCAGGGGGCGAGCAATCGGCGGGTATGGCTACACCTTC.